Listed below are T cell receptor beta chains from one sample, sequenced in a study of Graves' ophthalmopathy and Graves' hyperthyroidism. TCRdb recomputed calls from the multiplex PCR reads with MiXCR, one row per CDR3 protein. Altogether about 200,000 distinct CDR3 sequences are present, around 28% being singletons, with the ten largest covering 8.5% to 9.5%. Sequencing used peripheral blood. The receptors were sampled from a man in his fifties or sixties with Graves' ophthalmopathy. Both conserved end residues are part of each CDR3. D genes are given only for firm matches. Clone size is given for some rows only: seen once, a few or many times, or a class if the clone is expanded.

J: TRBJ1-5
D: NA
V: TRBV12-3/TRBV12-4
size: many
DNA: TGTGCCAGCAGTCCCCGGGGTCAGCCCCAGCATTTT
CDR3: CASSPRGQPQHF

J: TRBJ2-4
D: NA
V: TRBV12-3/TRBV12-4
size: many
DNA: TGTGCCAGCAGTTTATTCCTCAGGCAAGGGGCCAAAAACATTCAGTACTTC
CDR3: CASSLFLRQGAKNIQYF

J: TRBJ2-5
D: NA
V: TRBV5-1
size: many
DNA: TGCGCCAGCACGGAGCCTATGGGACAAGAGACCCAGTACTTC
CDR3: CASTEPMGQETQYF

J: TRBJ2-5
D: NA
V: TRBV6-5
size: NA
DNA: TGTGCCAGCAGTTCCCTGGGGGGACGACTGGCGGTGGAAGAGACCCAGTACTTC
CDR3: CASSSLGGRLAVEETQYF

J: TRBJ2-7
D: NA
V: TRBV29-1
size: NA
DNA: TGCAGCGCATCAGGAGGGCGCTCCTACGAGCAGTACTTC
CDR3: CSASGGRSYEQYF

J: TRBJ2-7
D: NA
V: TRBV28
size: many
DNA: TGTGCCAGAGTTGACCCGGGACACCGATTTTACGAGCAGTACTTC
CDR3: CARVDPGHRFYEQYF

J: TRBJ1-1
D: NA
V: TRBV7-9
size: many
DNA: TGTGCCAGCAGCTTAAACATGGACACTGAAGCTTTCTTT
CDR3: CASSLNMDTEAFF

J: TRBJ2-7
D: NA
V: TRBV12-3/TRBV12-4
size: once
DNA: TGTGCCAGCACCTTGGGGGCCAGGAGCAACTCCTACGAGCAGTACTTC
CDR3: CASTLGARSNSYEQYF

J: TRBJ2-7
D: TRBD2
V: TRBV11-2
size: many
DNA: TGTGCCAGCAGCTTAGAGGGCCGACTAGCGGGGTCCTACGAGCAGTACTTC
CDR3: CASSLEGRLAGSYEQYF

J: TRBJ2-7
D: NA
V: TRBV28
size: many
DNA: TGTGCCAGCAGCCAACCCCTCCTCTCGGGCTACGAGCAGTACTTC
CDR3: CASSQPLLSGYEQYF

J: TRBJ2-7
D: NA
V: TRBV30
size: few
DNA: TGTGCCTGGAATCCGGGGCTTTCCTACGAGCAGTACTTC
CDR3: CAWNPGLSYEQYF

J: TRBJ2-7
D: NA
V: TRBV7-2
size: many
DNA: TGTGCCAGCAGCTTACAAGGGGGAACAGAGCAGTACTTC
CDR3: CASSLQGGTEQYF

J: TRBJ2-7
D: NA
V: TRBV6-1
size: many
DNA: TGTGCCAGCAGGGGGGACATGCGCGAGCAGTACTTC
CDR3: CASRGDMREQYF

J: TRBJ2-7
D: NA
V: TRBV5-1
size: many
DNA: TGCGCCAGCAGCTTGGCTCGGGGGAGACCCCAGGAGCAGTACTTC
CDR3: CASSLARGRPQEQYF

J: TRBJ2-4
D: NA
V: TRBV7-2
size: many
DNA: TGTGCCAGCAGCTTGCACAGGGAGTCGGGCATTCAGTACTTC
CDR3: CASSLHRESGIQYF

J: TRBJ2-7
D: NA
V: TRBV12-3/TRBV12-4
size: many
DNA: TGTGCCAGCAGTTGGTCCTACGAGCAGTACTTC
CDR3: CASSWSYEQYF

J: TRBJ1-5
D: TRBD1
V: TRBV6-2/TRBV6-3
size: many
DNA: TGTGCCAGCAGACTTGACAGGGGTTTCAATCAGCCCCAGCATTTT
CDR3: CASRLDRGFNQPQHF

J: TRBJ2-5
D: NA
V: TRBV7-2
size: many
DNA: TGTGCCAGCAGCTTAGTCTTGCGAGGAGAGACCCAGTACTTC
CDR3: CASSLVLRGETQYF

J: TRBJ1-2
D: NA
V: TRBV6-1
size: once
DNA: TGTGCCAGCAGTAAGGATCAGGTTAACTATGGCTACACCTTC
CDR3: CASSKDQVNYGYTF

J: TRBJ1-2
D: TRBD1
V: TRBV27
size: NA
DNA: TGTGCCAGCAGTTCGGGACAGGCCTTTTATGGCTACACCTTC
CDR3: CASSSGQAFYGYTF

J: TRBJ2-7
D: NA
V: TRBV12-3/TRBV12-4
size: many
DNA: TGTGCCAGCAGTTCCCGGGCCCAACGCTACGAGCAGTACTTC
CDR3: CASSSRAQRYEQYF

J: TRBJ2-2
D: TRBD1
V: TRBV4-1
size: many
DNA: TGCGCCAGCAGCCAGACAGGGGGATCCGGGGAGCTGTTTTTT
CDR3: CASSQTGGSGELFF

J: TRBJ1-5
D: NA
V: TRBV12-3/TRBV12-4
size: NA
DNA: TGTGCCAGCAGTTTAGGGAGGGCGGGGGGCAATCAGCCCCAGCATTTT
CDR3: CASSLGRAGGNQPQHF

J: TRBJ2-7
D: TRBD1
V: TRBV29-1
size: many
DNA: TGCAGCGTCGGACAGGGGGAGCACGAGCAGTACTTC
CDR3: CSVGQGEHEQYF

J: TRBJ1-5
D: NA
V: TRBV20-1
size: many
DNA: TGCAGTGCATCGACAGATAGCAATCAGCCCCAGCATTTT
CDR3: CSASTDSNQPQHF

J: TRBJ2-4
D: TRBD2
V: TRBV5-1
size: many
DNA: TGCGCCAGCAGCTTGGGACTAGCGGGAGGCCACATTCAGTACTTC
CDR3: CASSLGLAGGHIQYF

J: TRBJ2-1
D: TRBD2
V: TRBV6-5
size: many
DNA: TGTGCCAGCAGTTACTCAATAGCGGCCTTCCGGGAGGATGAGCAGTTCTTC
CDR3: CASSYSIAAFREDEQFF

J: TRBJ1-5
D: TRBD1
V: TRBV12-3/TRBV12-4
size: many
DNA: TGTGCCAGCAGCACAGGGGAGGGGGTTTATAGCAATCAGCCCCAGCATTTT
CDR3: CASSTGEGVYSNQPQHF

J: TRBJ2-7
D: NA
V: TRBV6-9
size: NA
DNA: TGTGCCAGCTGCATCTACCGGGACGCACCCTACGAGCAGTACTTC
CDR3: CASCIYRDAPYEQYF

J: TRBJ2-7
D: NA
V: TRBV7-8
size: many
DNA: TGTGCCACGGGGCACACCTCCTACGAGCAGTACTTC
CDR3: CATGHTSYEQYF

J: TRBJ2-7
D: TRBD1
V: TRBV3-1
size: many
DNA: TGTGCCAGCAGCCAACCGGGACAGGGTGTCCACGAGCAGTACTTC
CDR3: CASSQPGQGVHEQYF